Here is one T cell receptor (beta chain) with its context. Its antigen is still unknown. The data stem from a study of T cell responses to AZD1222 COVID-19 vaccine. The V end was cut by 6 bases, the J end by 3 bases, with 15 bases between. CDR3 length: 14 residues. The germline gives CDR1 SNHLY, CDR2 FYNNEI. Measured with immunoSEQ multiplex PCR; TCRdb has only the in-frame clones, and not every one. The sample yields fewer than 200,000 clones, around 90% seen once. Study results and limitations: A mostly white British donor set with more females was recruited, and clonal diversity was possibly underestimated. At baseline, seropositivity was found in only a handful of AZD1222 recipients. It was only after the peak T cell response that any repertoires were sampled.

The sequence was collected from an adult who received the MenACWY meningococcal vaccine as a control. This chain uses TRBV2 with TRBJ2-7; D gene uncertain. This specimen consisted of peripheral blood, obtained 28 days after the second dose of the MenACWY control vaccine. CDR3 loop: CASRHPDTRYEQYF. For the CDR3, the DNA is TGTGCCAGCAGACACCCAGACACCCGCTACGAGCAGTACTTC.